This T cell receptor beta chain emerged from a study of T cell clonotyping in hematopoietic cell transplantation. Generated by immunoSEQ multiplex PCR, the TCRdb table keeps only in-frame clones and is missing some. The data hold around 7,400 clones, with roughly 96% observed a single time. Overall study findings and caveats: Graft donor and pretransplant recipient Inverse Simpson Index values predicted broader posttransplant TCR diversity.

J lost 6 bases, V lost 2 bases, and 9 bases had no gene match. Germline V gene sequence: CDR1 SGHTA, CDR2 FQGNSA. The CDR3 length is 15 residues. Worth noting for this clone: Antigen specificity is unknown.

The sequence was collected from a male patient in his 40s who had an allogeneic stem cell transplant from a related donor, so the T cells may come from the graft donor. Some clones in this sample may be carry-over from other donors' samples. Sample: PBMCs, taken 30 days after allogeneic stem cell transplant. The V gene is TRBV7-2, the J gene TRBJ1-1; TRBD1 matches at 7 bases. The CDR3 DNA is TGTGCCAGCAGCTTAAGCCGGACAGGAGTCTCTGAAGCTTTCTTT. Translating gives CASSLSRTGVSEAFF.